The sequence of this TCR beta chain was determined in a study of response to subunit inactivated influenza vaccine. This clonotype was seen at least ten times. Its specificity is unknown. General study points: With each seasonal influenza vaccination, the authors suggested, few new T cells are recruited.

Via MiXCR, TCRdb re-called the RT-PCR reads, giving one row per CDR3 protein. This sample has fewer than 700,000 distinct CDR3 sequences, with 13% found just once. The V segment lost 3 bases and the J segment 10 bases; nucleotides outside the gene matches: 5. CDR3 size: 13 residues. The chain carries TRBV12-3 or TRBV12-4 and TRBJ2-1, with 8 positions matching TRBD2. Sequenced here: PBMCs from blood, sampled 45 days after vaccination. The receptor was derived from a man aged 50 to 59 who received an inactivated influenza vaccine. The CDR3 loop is CASSFTTSAEQFF. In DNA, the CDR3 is TGTGCCAGCAGTTTCACGACTAGCGCCGAGCAGTTCTTC.